This T cell receptor (beta chain) derives from a study of response to subunit inactivated influenza vaccine. The CDR3 is 18 residues long. Trimming left V 5 bases short and J 4 bases short, with 24 bases between. From germline, CDR1 is MDHEN and CDR2 SYDVKM. This clonotype occurred many times. TCRdb re-analysed the RT-PCR reads in MiXCR, keeping a single row per CDR3 protein. The table shows approximately 570,000 distinct CDR3 sequences, with about 7.6% occurring only once. The clonotype originates from a man aged 50 to 69 who received an inactivated influenza vaccine. J is TRBJ2-1 and V is TRBV28; no firm D call. Source: PBMCs from blood, taken less than 30 months after vaccination. CDR3 region: CASSLSFGPKRKYNEQFF. The CDR3 bases are TGTGCCAGCAGTCTCAGTTTCGGGCCAAAAAGAAAATACAATGAGCAGTTCTTC.